This paragraph covers one T cell receptor beta chain sequence. Its antigen is currently not known. No base-level quality is on record; no much larger clone is a single base apart. This specimen comes from a study of shared clonotypes between healthy human individuals (dated by TCRdb to 2020 to 2022). About the full investigation: The cohort comprised two women and a few men aged 18 to 49 years. To increase sequencing depth and limit assay-specific biases, different laboratories used diverse techniques to prepare libraries and sequence TCR repertoires. Leukapheresis yielded between about 0.85 and 9 billion PBMCs per donor. The study deeply sequenced blood TCR repertoires of about 5 healthy adults to estimate repertoire size and the extent of clonotype sharing between individuals. For each donor, CD4 naive and CD4 memory were each given three plates, CD8 naive was given two plates, and CD8 memory was given one plate.

Summary of the overall study and its limitations: Incomplete sequencing was indicated by rarefaction of sorted-subset datasets, despite the large sequencing depth. Larger estimated clonotype richness was generally found for naive subsets than for memory subsets. Clonotypes shared by all four sorted-subset donors showed higher generation probabilities than non-shared clonotypes. Because the study included a small number of donors, the genetic and exposure-history diversity represented was limited. Across a few donors, about 5.2% of naive CD4, approximately 3.6% of naive CD8, 2.3% of memory CD4, and approximately 0.4% of memory CD8 clonotypes were shared. Sampling was restricted to blood, and TCR repertoires in tissues likely differ from the TCR repertoires found in blood. Pairwise subsampling indicated that sequencing depth was expected to affect the degree of clonotype sharing among donors.

The CDR3 holds 16 amino acids from the cysteine to the phenylalanine. Only the CDR3 portion is preserved as DNA: 48 bases, with reading frame beginning at the first base. Cut back by 0 bases and 4 bases, the V and J ends lie 16 bases apart. CDR1 and CDR2 are drawn from the germline V gene: SGDLS, YYNGEE. Using the deep immunoSEQ assay, multiplex PCR amplified TCR CDR3 regions from genomic DNA. Extracted genomic DNA from each cell subset was spread evenly across all wells of several immunoSEQ 96-well plates, with each plate serving as a replicate. For sorted subsets, about 200 ng genomic DNA, equal to tens of thousands of T cell genomes, was loaded into each replicate PCR. Purified libraries were quantified with a Qubit 3.0 fluorometer, sized on a Bioanalyzer 2100, and re-quantified with the KAPA Library Quantification kit. A separate single-read 150-cycle Illumina NextSeq 550 flow cell was used to sequence each immunoSEQ 96-well plate. The authors' pipeline ran thus. Because the immunoSEQ output included only junctional sequences and no quality scores, the filtering could not be the same as the filtering used for full-length reads. To assign V/J genes and CDR3, sequences were annotated against IMGT germline references using PyIR, a Python wrapper for IgBLAST v1.9. Reads were filtered out if the reads had weak V/J assignments (E-value above 1e-6), no CDR3, stop codons, out-of-frame junctions, or ambiguous translated residues. V3J clonotypes were defined as sequences sharing the same inferred V gene, J gene, and CDR3 amino acid sequence. Percentage overlap between repertoires was computed as shared unique clonotypes divided by the size of the smaller repertoire. Repertoire richness was assessed with RTK rarefaction, the Chao1 estimator, and Recon v2.1 estimates of unobserved clonotypes. For all TCRbeta clonotypes obtained by the gDNA method from a few donors, generation probabilities were computed with OLGA. Entries here come from immuneACCESS through TCRdb and include only in-frame sequences with V and J called. Some clones fail to appear in such tables; in the studies checked, an unresolved V gene covers under half of the shortfall, and the cause of the remainder is unknown. The DNA gave D and trimming, while V, J and clone size come from that table. In this sample the table shows around 750,000 clones, around 72% of which occur a single time. The ten most abundant clones make up approximately 1.6% of the sample.

Healthy HIV-negative adults with no recently reported acute infections or vaccinations were included as donors. Every donor was a Caucasian adult residing in Nashville, Tennessee, USA. Magnetic negative selection was used to enrich CD4+ T cells, after which naive cells were positively selected on CD45RA and the negative fraction became the memory subset. After blood collection by leukapheresis, PBMCs were isolated using Ficoll-Histopaque density gradient centrifugation and then cryopreserved in the vapor phase of liquid nitrogen. Analytical flow cytometry was used to check the purity and quantity of each magnetically sorted T cell population. Each sorted fraction had its genomic DNA isolated and then quantified by UV absorbance on a Nanodrop 2000c.

The receptor was isolated from a woman in her 30s in good health. Sequenced input: memory CD4+ T cells sorted from blood. According to the study, the label for this sample's cell subset or site signals: CD45RA-negative fraction. Recombination linked TRBV9 to TRBJ1-2, with the D gene call left open. The CDR3 amino acid sequence is: CASSVGPGARRYGYTF. The bases are TGTGCCAGCAGCGTAGGGCCAGGCGCCCGGCGCTATGGCTACACCTTC.